Following are 10 T cell receptor beta chains from one sample sequenced in a study of T-cell memory formation after mild COVID-19. TCRdb redid the calling of the 5' RACE reads with MiXCR, one entry per CDR3 protein. The sample records about 340,000 distinct CDR3 sequences, approximately 14% being singletons. The specimen was PBMCs or a T cell subset sorted from them (not recorded which). These receptors all come from a man aged 18 to 29 who had mild COVID-19 (a few samples of this study predate the infection). Cell type and time point are not known.

A few counts support this clonotype. The genes are TRBV24-1 and TRBJ2-2; 10 nucleotides align to TRBD1. Germline V CDR1 and CDR2: KGHDR, SFDVKD. J was trimmed by 5 bases and V by 4 bases; bases with no gene match: 6. The CDR3 contains 16 residues. The CDR3 loop is CATSDSGQGQTGELFF. Here the CDR3 DNA reads TGTGCCACCAGTGACTCGGGACAGGGGCAAACCGGGGAGCTGTTTTTT.

This clonotype turned up a few times. This CDR3 is CASSFTGTSGYNEQFF. The CDR3 DNA is TGCGCCAGCAGCTTCACGGGGACTAGCGGATACAATGAGCAGTTCTTC. The rearrangement links TRBV5-1 to TRBJ2-1; TRBD2 matches at 11 bases. The V gene's germline CDR1 is SGHRS and CDR2 YFSETQ. Trimming cost V 2 bases and J 4 bases; bases outside gene matches: 5. The CDR3 is made up of 16 amino acids.

V gene TRBV28 combines with J gene TRBJ2-7, with 10 bases fitting TRBD1. Germline V CDR1 and CDR2: MDHEN, SYDVKM. The CDR3 has 14 residues. J gave up 6 bases and V 6 bases, and 8 bases lay outside the gene matches. CDR3 sequence: CASRRTGGPFEQYV. The CDR3 bases are TGTGCCAGCAGAAGGACAGGGGGTCCTTTCGAGCAGTACGTC.

For the CDR3, the DNA is TGTGCCATCAGTGAGACCGGGGGGCCAGAGACCCAGTACTTC. Its translation: CAISETGGPETQYF. The V and J genes are TRBV10-3 and TRBJ2-5; tentative D call: TRBD2 (7 bases). CDR1 and CDR2 (germline): ENHRY, SYGVKD. Trimming cost V 2 bases and J 4 bases, with 11 bases left between them. The CDR3 spans 14 residues.

This sequence joins TRBV19 and TRBJ2-3; D call uncertain. Trimming pared 3 bases from V and 6 bases from J, leaving 7 bases between. The CDR3 loop spans 12 amino acids. Germline CDR1 LNHDA, CDR2 SQIVND (reference sequence). In DNA form, the CDR3 reads TGTGCCAGTAGTATTAGCCAGGATACGCAGTATTTT. Encoded protein: CASSISQDTQYF.

The chain joins TRBV27 to TRBJ1-6; unclear D gene. This CDR3 comprises 13 residues. V was pared by 6 bases and J by 14 bases, with 17 bases between. Germline CDR1 MNHEY, CDR2 SMNVEV (reference sequence). The CDR3 DNA follows: TGTGCCAGCAGGAGCCTCCGAATTCTGGCCCTCCACTTT. Residues: CASRSLRILALHF.

This sequence joins TRBV4-1 and TRBJ2-5; a weak D match, TRBD1 (6 bases). V gave up 0 bases and J gave up 3 bases, with 11 bases separating them. The CDR3 covers 15 residues. Germline loops: CDR1 MGHRA, CDR2 YSYEKL. The CDR3 DNA sequence: TGCGCCAGCAGCCAAGATACAGGGTCTGAAGAGACCCAGTACTTC. This encodes CASSQDTGSEETQYF.

The chain employs TRBV12-3 or TRBV12-4 and TRBJ2-5; 11 bases match TRBD2. After removal of 8 bases from V and 5 bases from J, the junction contained 10 bases not matched to a gene. The CDR3 covers 15 residues. The CDR3 region has the DNA TGTGCCAGCGCGCTTAGCGGGGGGGCCTGGGAGACCCAGTACTTC. Its protein product is CASALSGGAWETQYF.

In its sample, this clonotype was seen a few times. The CDR3 DNA sequence: TGTGCCAGCAGACTTAGTCAGGGGAGTCCACCCCTCCACTTT. It is translated as CASRLSQGSPPLHF. This chain joins TRBV7-2 and TRBJ1-6; D perhaps matches TRBD1 (6 bases). Germline loops: CDR1 SGHTA, CDR2 FQGNSA. The CDR3 contains 14 residues. Deletions cut 6 bases from V and 11 bases from J, with 17 bases between.

The chain couples TRBV5-1 to TRBJ2-5, with D perhaps TRBD1 or TRBD2 (6 bases each). Germline loops: CDR1 SGHRS, CDR2 YFSETQ. The CDR3 consists of 11 residues. V gave up 7 bases and J gave up 5 bases, with 9 bases separating them. As DNA, the CDR3 is TGCGCCAGCCAGGGGAGGGAGACCCAGTACTTC. Protein: CASQGRETQYF.